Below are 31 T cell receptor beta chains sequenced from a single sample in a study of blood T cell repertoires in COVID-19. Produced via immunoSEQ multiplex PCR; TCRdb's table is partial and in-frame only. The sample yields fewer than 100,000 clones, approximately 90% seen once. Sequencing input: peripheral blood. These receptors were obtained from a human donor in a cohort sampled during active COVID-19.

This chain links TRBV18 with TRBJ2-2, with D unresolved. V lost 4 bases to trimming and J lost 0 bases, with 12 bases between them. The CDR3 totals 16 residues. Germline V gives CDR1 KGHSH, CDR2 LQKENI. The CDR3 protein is CASSLNGQSNTGELFF. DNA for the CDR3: TGTGCCAGCTCACTTAATGGCCAGTCGAACACCGGGGAGCTGTTTTTT.

This CDR3 reads CASSRYEREQETQYF. CDR3 nucleotides: TGTGCCAGTAGTCGATATGAGCGGGAGCAAGAGACCCAGTACTTC. This chain joins TRBV19 and TRBJ2-5; 8 bases are shared with TRBD2. Losses at the gene ends were 5 bases for V and 2 bases for J; bases not matched to a gene: 7. The length of the CDR3 is 15 residues. Germline loops: CDR1 LNHDA, CDR2 SQIVND (reference sequence).

For the CDR3, the DNA is TGTGCCAGCAGTCGGGACAGGGGAATCCACGAGCAGTACTTC. It translates to CASSRDRGIHEQYF. The gene calls are TRBV6-6 and TRBJ2-7; 10 positions agree with TRBD1. Unmatched junction bases numbered 6, after V lost 5 bases and J lost 5 bases. The CDR3 contains 14 residues. CDR1 and CDR2 (germline): MNHNY, SVGAGI (reference sequence).

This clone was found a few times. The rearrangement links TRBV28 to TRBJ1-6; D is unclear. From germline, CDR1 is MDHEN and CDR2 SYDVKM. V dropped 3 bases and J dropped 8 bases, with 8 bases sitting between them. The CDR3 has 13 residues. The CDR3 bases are TGTGCCAGCAGTTTGGGCCCTGATTCACCCCTCCACTTT. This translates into CASSLGPDSPLHF. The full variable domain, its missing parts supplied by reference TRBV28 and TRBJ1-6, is DVKVTQSSRYLVKRTGEKVFLECVQDMDHENMFWYRQDPGLGLRLIYFSYDVKMKEKGDIPEGYSVSREKKERFSLILESASTNQTSMYLCASSLGPDSPLHFGNGTRLTVT.

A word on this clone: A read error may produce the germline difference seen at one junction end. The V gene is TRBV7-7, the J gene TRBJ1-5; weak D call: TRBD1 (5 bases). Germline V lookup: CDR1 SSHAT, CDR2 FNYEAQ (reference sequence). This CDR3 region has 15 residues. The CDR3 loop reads CASSLEGTAAPPQHF. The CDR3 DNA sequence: TGTGCTAGCAGCTTGGAGGGGACGGCCGCACCGCCCCAGCATTTT.

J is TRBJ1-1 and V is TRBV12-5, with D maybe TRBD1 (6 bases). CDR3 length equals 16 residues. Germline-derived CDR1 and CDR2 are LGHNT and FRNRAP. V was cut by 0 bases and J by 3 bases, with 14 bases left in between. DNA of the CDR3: TGTGCTAGTGGTTTGGTATTGGGGAAGGGGGACACTGAAGCTTTCTTT. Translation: CASGLVLGKGDTEAFF.

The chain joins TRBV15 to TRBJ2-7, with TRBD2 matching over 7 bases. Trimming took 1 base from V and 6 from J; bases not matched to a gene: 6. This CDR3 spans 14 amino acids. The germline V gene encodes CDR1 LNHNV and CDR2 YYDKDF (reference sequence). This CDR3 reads CATSRGLAGSEQYF. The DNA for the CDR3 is TGTGCCACCAGCAGAGGACTAGCCGGGAGCGAGCAGTACTTC. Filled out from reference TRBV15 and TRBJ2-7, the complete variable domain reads DAMVIQNPRYQVTQFGKPVTLSCSQTLNHNVMYWYQQKSSQAPKLLFHYYDKDFNNEADTPDNFQSRRPNTSFCFLDIRSPGLGDTAMYLCATSRGLAGSEQYFGPGTRLTVT.

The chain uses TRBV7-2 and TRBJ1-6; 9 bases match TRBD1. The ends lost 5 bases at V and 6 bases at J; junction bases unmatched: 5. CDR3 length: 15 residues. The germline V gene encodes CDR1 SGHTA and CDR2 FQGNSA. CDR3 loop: CASSPQGALNSPLHF. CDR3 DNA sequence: TGTGCCAGCAGCCCACAGGGGGCCCTTAATTCACCCCTCCACTTT.

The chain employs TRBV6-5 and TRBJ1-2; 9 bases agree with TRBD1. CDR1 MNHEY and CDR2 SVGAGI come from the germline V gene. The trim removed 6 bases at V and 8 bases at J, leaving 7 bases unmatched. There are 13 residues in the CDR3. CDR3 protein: CASRRDRAGGYTF. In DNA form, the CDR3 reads TGTGCCAGCAGAAGGGACAGGGCCGGGGGCTACACCTTC.

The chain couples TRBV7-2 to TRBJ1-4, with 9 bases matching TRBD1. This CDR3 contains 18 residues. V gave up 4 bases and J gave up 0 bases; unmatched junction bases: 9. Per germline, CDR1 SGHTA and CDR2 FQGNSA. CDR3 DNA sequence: TGTGCCAGCAGCTCGAGGGACAGGGCACAGTCAACTAATGAAAAACTGTTTTTT. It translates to CASSSRDRAQSTNEKLFF.

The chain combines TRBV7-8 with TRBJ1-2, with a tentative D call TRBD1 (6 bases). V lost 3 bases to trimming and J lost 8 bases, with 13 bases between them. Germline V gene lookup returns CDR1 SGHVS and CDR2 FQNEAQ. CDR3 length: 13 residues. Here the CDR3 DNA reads TGTGCCAGCAGCTTGGGAACCACAGGGGGCTACACCTTC. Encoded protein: CASSLGTTGGYTF.

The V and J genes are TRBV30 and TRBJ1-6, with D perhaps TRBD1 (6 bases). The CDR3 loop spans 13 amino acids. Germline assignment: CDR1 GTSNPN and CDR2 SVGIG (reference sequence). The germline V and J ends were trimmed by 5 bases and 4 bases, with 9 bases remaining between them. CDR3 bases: TGTGCCTGGGAAGGACAGTATAATTCACCCCTCCACTTT. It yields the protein CAWEGQYNSPLHF.

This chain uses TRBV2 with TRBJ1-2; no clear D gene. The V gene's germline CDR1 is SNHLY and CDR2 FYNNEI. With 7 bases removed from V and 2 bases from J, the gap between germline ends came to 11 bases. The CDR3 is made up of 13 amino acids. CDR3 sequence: CASISWQNYGYTF. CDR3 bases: TGTGCCAGCATCTCCTGGCAGAACTATGGCTACACCTTC.

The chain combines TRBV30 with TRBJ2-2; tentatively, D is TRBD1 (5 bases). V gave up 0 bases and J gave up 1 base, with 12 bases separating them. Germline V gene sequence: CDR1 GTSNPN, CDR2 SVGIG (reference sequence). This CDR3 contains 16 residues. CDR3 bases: TGTGCCTGGAGTGTACTGCAGGGCCTGAACACCGGGGAGCTGTTTTTT. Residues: CAWSVLQGLNTGELFF.

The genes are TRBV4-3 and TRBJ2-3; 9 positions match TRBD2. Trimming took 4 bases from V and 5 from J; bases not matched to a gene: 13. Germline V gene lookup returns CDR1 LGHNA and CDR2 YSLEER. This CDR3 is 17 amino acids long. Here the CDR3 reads CASSLEAGTSNLDTQYF. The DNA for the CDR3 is TGCGCCAGCAGCCTAGAAGCCGGGACTAGCAACTTAGATACGCAGTATTTT.

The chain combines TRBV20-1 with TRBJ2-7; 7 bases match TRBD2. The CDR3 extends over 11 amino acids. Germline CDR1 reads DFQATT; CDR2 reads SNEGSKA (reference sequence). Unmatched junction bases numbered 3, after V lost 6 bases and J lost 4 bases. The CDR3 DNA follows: TGCAGTGCCAAGGGAGGGTACGAGCAGTACTTC. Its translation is CSAKGGYEQYF.

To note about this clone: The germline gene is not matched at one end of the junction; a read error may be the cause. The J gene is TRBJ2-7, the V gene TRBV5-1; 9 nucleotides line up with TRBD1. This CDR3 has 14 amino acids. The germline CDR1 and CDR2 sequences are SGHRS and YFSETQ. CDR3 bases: TGCGCCAGCAGGTTGGGACAGGGACCCTACGAGCAGTACTTC. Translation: CASRLGQGPYEQYF.

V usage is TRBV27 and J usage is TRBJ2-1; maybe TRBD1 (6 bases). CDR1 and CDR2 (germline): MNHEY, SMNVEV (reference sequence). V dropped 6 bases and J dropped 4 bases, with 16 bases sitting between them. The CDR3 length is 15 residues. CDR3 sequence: CASRLTGSHYNEQFF. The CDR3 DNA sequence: TGTGCCAGCAGACTGACAGGTAGCCATTACAATGAGCAGTTCTTC.

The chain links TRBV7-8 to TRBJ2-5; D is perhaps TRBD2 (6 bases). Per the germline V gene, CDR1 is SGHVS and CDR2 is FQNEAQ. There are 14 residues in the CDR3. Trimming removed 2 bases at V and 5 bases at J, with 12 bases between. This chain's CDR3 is CASSLPGAFETQYF. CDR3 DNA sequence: TGTGCCAGCAGCTTACCGGGAGCTTTCGAGACCCAGTACTTC.

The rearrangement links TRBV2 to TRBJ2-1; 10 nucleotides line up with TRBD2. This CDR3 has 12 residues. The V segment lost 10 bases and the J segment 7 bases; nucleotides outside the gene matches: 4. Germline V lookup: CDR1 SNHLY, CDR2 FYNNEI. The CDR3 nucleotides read TGTGCCACTAGCGGGAGCGAGAATGAGCAGTTCTTC. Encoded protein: CATSGSENEQFF.

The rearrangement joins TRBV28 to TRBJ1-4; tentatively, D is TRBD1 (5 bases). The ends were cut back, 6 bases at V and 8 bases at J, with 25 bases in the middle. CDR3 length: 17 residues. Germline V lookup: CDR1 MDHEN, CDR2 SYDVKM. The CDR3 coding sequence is TGTGCCAGCAGAGAAGGCAAAGGCAGGGCTCTTCTGGAAAAACTGTTTTTT. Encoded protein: CASREGKGRALLEKLFF.

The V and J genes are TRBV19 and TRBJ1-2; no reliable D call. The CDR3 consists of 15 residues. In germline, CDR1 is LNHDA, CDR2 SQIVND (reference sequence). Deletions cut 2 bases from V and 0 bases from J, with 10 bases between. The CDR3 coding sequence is TGTGCCAGTAGTATATCAGGCATCTCTAACTATGGCTACACCTTC. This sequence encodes CASSISGISNYGYTF.

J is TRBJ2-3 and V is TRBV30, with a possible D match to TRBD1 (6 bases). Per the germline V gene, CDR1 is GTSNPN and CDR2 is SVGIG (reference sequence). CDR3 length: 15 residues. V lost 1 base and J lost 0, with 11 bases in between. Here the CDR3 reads CAWSAGQWSTDTQYF. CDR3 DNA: TGTGCCTGGAGTGCAGGACAGTGGAGCACAGATACGCAGTATTTT.

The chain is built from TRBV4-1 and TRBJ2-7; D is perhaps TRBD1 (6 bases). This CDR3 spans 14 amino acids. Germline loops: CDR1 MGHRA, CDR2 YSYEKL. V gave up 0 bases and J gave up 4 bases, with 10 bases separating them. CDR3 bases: TGCGCCAGCAGCCAAGAAACAGGGAAATACGAGCAGTACTTC. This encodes CASSQETGKYEQYF.

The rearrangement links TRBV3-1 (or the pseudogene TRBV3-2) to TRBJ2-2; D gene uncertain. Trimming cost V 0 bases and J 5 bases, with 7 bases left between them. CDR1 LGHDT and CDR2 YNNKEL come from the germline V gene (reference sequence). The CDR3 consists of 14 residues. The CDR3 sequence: CASSQETRTGELFF. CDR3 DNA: TGTGCCAGCAGCCAAGAAACCAGGACCGGGGAGCTGTTTTTT.

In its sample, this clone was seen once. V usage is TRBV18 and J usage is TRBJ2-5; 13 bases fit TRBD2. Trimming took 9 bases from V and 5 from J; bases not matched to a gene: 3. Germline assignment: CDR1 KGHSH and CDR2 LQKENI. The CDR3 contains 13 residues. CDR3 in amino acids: CASGLAGEETQYF. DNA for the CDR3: TGTGCCAGTGGACTAGCGGGAGAGGAGACCCAGTACTTC. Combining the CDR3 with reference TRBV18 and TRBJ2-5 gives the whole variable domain NAGVMQNPRHLVRRRGQEARLRCSPMKGHSHVYWYRQLPEEGLKFMVYLQKENIIDESGMPKERFSAEFPKEGPSILRIQQVVRGDSAAYFCASGLAGEETQYFGPGTRLLVL.

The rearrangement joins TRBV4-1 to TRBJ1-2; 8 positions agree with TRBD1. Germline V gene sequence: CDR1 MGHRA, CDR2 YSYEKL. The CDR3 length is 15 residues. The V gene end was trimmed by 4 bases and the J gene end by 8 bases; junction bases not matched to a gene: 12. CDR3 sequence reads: CASSPPPGGARGYTF. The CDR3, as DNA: TGCGCCAGCAGCCCCCCTCCAGGGGGCGCGAGGGGCTACACCTTC.

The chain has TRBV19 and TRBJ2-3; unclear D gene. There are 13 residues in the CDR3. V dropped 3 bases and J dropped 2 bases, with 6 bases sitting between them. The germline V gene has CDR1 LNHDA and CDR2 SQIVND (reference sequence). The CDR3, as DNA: TGTGCCAGTAGTATTCGTCTCACAGATACGCAGTATTTT. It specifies CASSIRLTDTQYF. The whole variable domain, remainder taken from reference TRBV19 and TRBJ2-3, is DGGITQSPKYLFRKEGQNVTLSCEQNLNHDAMYWYRQDPGQGLRLIYYSQIVNDFQKGDIAEGYSVSREKKESFPLTVTSAQKNPTAFYLCASSIRLTDTQYFGPGTRLTVL.

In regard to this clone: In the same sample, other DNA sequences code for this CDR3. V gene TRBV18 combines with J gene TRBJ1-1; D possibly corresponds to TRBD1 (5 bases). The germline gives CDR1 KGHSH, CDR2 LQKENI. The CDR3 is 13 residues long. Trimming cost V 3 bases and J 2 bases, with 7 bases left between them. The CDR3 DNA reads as TGTGCCAGCTCACCGCAGGGAAACACTGAAGCTTTCTTT. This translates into CASSPQGNTEAFF.

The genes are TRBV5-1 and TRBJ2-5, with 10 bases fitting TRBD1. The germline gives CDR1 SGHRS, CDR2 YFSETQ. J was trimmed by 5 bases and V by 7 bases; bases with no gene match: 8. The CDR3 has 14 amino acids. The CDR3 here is CASQTGGREETQYF. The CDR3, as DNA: TGCGCCAGCCAGACAGGGGGCAGGGAGGAGACCCAGTACTTC.

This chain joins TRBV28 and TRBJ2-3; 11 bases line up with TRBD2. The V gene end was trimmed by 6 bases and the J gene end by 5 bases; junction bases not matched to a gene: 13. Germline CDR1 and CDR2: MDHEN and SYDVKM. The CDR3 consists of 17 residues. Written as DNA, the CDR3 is TGTGCCAGCAGCGGGTCCCTTAGCGGGAGGGGGGGAGATACGCAGTATTTT. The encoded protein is CASSGSLSGRGGDTQYF.